Shown below are 27 T cell receptor beta chains from a single sample sequenced in a study of T cells in Graves' hyperthyroidism and ophthalmopathy. Amplification yielded TCR beta CDR3 regions, with RNA transcripts as the source. The primer set for the first-round RT-PCR of the TCR CDR3 was HTBI. From the multiplex PCR reads, TCRdb called clonotypes with MiXCR, one entry per CDR3 protein. The sample consists of about 640,000 distinct CDR3 sequences, roughly 15% of them appearing once. Sample: blood. These receptors originate from a woman in her 50s with Graves' ophthalmopathy.

This clonotype was seen repeatedly, ten times or more. This chain uses TRBV28 with TRBJ2-3; D is unresolved. The V end was cut by 1 base, the J end by 6 bases, with 5 bases between. The CDR3 totals 12 residues. Germline V lookup: CDR1 MDHEN, CDR2 SYDVKM. The CDR3 DNA is TGTGCCAGCAGTTTATTGTTGGATACGCAGTATTTT. This sequence encodes CASSLLLDTQYF.

V is TRBV9 and J is TRBJ1-6; tentatively, D is TRBD1 (6 bases). The CDR3 is 14 residues long. V was trimmed by 3 bases and J by 5 bases, leaving 9 bases between them. Germline V gene data show CDR1 as SGDLS and CDR2 as YYNGEE. CDR3 bases: TGTGCCAGCAGCGCACAGGGCAATAATTCACCCCTCCACTTT. This codes for CASSAQGNNSPLHF.

The V and J genes are TRBV7-9 and TRBJ1-1, with D uncertain. V was pared by 2 bases and J by 0 bases, with 16 bases between. Per germline, CDR1 SEHNR and CDR2 FQNEAQ (reference sequence). CDR3 size: 17 residues. CDR3 nucleotides: TGTGCCAGCAGCTTAACAGTAGGGTGGACCATGAACACTGAAGCTTTCTTT. Protein product: CASSLTVGWTMNTEAFF.

A word on this clonotype: This CDR3 fails to terminate in the conserved phenylalanine or tryptophan, so it likely reflects a read error. V and J are TRBV20-1 and TRBJ1-2, with 8 positions matching TRBD1. The CDR3 contains 16 residues. The junction had 8 bases not matched to a gene; V was cut back by 0 bases and J by 2 bases. CDR1 and CDR2 from the germline V gene are DFQATT and SNEGSKA (reference sequence). For the CDR3, the DNA is TGCAGTGCTAGAGACCCGACAGGGGCAGAAAACTATGGCTACACCCTC. It codes for CSARDPTGAENYGYTL.

The sample holds many counts of this clonotype. This chain joins TRBV5-1 and TRBJ2-1; 12 bases are shared with TRBD1. The V and J ends lost 0 bases and 9 bases, in that order; junction bases with no gene match: 4. Germline V gives CDR1 SGHRS, CDR2 YFSETQ. The CDR3 length is 15 residues. This chain's CDR3 is CASSLGDRGPGEQFF. CDR3 bases: TGCGCCAGCAGCTTGGGGGACAGGGGGCCTGGTGAGCAGTTCTTC.

Ten or more counts support this clonotype. J is TRBJ1-5 and V is TRBV10-3; 7 positions match TRBD1. CDR1 is ENHRY and CDR2 is SYGVKD in the germline V gene. V lost 3 bases, J lost 0 bases, and 5 bases stayed unmatched. The CDR3 loop spans 16 amino acids. The CDR3 loop is CAISDDRDYSNQPQHF. The CDR3 DNA is TGTGCCATCAGTGACGACAGGGATTATAGCAATCAGCCCCAGCATTTT.

V and J are TRBV18 and TRBJ2-1; perhaps TRBD1 as D (6 bases). Trimming took off 2 bases at V and 7 bases at J, with 9 bases between the two ends. Germline V lookup: CDR1 KGHSH, CDR2 LQKENI. This CDR3 spans 13 amino acids. The CDR3 sequence: CASSPVRGNEQFF. The CDR3 coding sequence is TGTGCCAGCTCACCAGTCAGGGGAAATGAGCAGTTCTTC.

The table lists this clonotype with many counts. The rearrangement uses TRBV24-1 and TRBJ2-5, with 9 bases lining up with TRBD1. The J segment lost 2 bases and the V segment lost 7 bases, leaving 7 bases of the junction unmatched. This CDR3 region has 15 residues. Germline-derived CDR1 and CDR2 are KGHDR and SFDVKD. In DNA form, the CDR3 reads TGTGCCACCAGGGGGGGACAGGGAAGTCAAGAGACCCAGTACTTC. This gives the protein CATRGGQGSQETQYF.

This clonotype has ten or more counts. This chain joins TRBV7-2 and TRBJ1-2, with no clear D. CDR3 length equals 13 residues. Trimming took 3 bases from V and 5 from J, leaving 10 bases between them. The germline CDR1 and CDR2 sequences are SGHTA and FQGNSA. The CDR3 region has the DNA TGTGCCAGCAGCTTGAGGATTACTTATGGCTACACCTTC. Its protein is CASSLRITYGYTF.

The table lists this clonotype with many counts. The CDR3 DNA reads as TGTGCCAGCAGCCAACTAGTTTACTCCTACGAGCAGTACTTC. Amino acids: CASSQLVYSYEQYF. V is TRBV4-2 and J is TRBJ2-7; unclear D gene. Deletions cut 2 bases from V and 0 bases from J, with 8 bases between. The CDR3 sequence is 14 residues long. The germline V gene encodes CDR1 LGHNA and CDR2 YNFKEQ.

This clonotype was recorded many times. The rearrangement joins TRBV28 to TRBJ1-1, with no clear D. CDR3 length: 16 residues. CDR1 is MDHEN and CDR2 is SYDVKM in the germline V gene. The V end lost 0 bases, the J end lost 3 bases, and 14 bases lay between the germline ends. In nucleotides, the CDR3 is TGTGCCAGCAGTTTATGGGGTGGGGAATTATACACTGAAGCTTTCTTT. This encodes CASSLWGGELYTEAFF. The whole variable domain, remainder taken from reference TRBV28 and TRBJ1-1, is DVKVTQSSRYLVKRTGEKVFLECVQDMDHENMFWYRQDPGLGLRLIYFSYDVKMKEKGDIPEGYSVSREKKERFSLILESASTNQTSMYLCASSLWGGELYTEAFFGQGTRLTVV.

This clonotype was counted at least ten times. V gene TRBV28 combines with J gene TRBJ2-3; D possibly corresponds to TRBD2 (6 bases). The CDR3 is 15 residues long. V was cut by 2 bases and J by 5 bases, with 14 bases left in between. Looked up from germline, CDR1 is MDHEN and CDR2 is SYDVKM. CDR3 in DNA: TGTGCCAGCAGTTTACCAGGGCCGGGAGTAGATACGCAGTATTTT. This translates into CASSLPGPGVDTQYF.

This clonotype has ten or more counts. The chain carries TRBV24-1 and TRBJ2-3, with a tentative D call TRBD2 (6 bases). Trimming removed 10 bases at V and 0 bases at J, with 13 bases between. The CDR3 totals 14 residues. The germline CDR1 and CDR2 sequences are KGHDR and SFDVKD. CDR3 bases: TGTGCCACTGCCCGGCGGGATAGCACAGATACGCAGTATTTT. This encodes CATARRDSTDTQYF.

The table lists this clonotype with a few counts. This chain links TRBV15 with TRBJ2-1; D not certain. V shed 5 bases and J shed 0 bases, with 11 bases lying between them. CDR1 LNHNV and CDR2 YYDKDF come from the germline V gene (reference sequence). The CDR3 is made up of 15 amino acids. The CDR3 nucleotides read TGTGCCACCAGCGAAGAACGAACCTCCTACAATGAGCAGTTCTTC. It translates to CATSEERTSYNEQFF.

The rearrangement uses TRBV7-8 and TRBJ2-7; 10 bases are a match to TRBD2. In germline, CDR1 is SGHVS, CDR2 FQNEAQ. With V trimmed by 5 bases and J by 3 bases, 4 bases remained unmatched. The CDR3 has 14 residues. Here the CDR3 reads CASSGWTSGYEQYF. Written as DNA, the CDR3 is TGTGCCAGCAGCGGATGGACTAGCGGCTACGAGCAGTACTTC.

V and J are TRBV9 and TRBJ2-7; the D is unclear. The CDR3 consists of 13 residues. Germline-derived CDR1 and CDR2 are SGDLS and YYNGEE. The V and J ends lost 1 base and 4 bases respectively, with 9 bases between them. CDR3 sequence: CASSVSPNYEQYF. CDR3 DNA: TGTGCCAGCAGCGTATCCCCCAATTACGAGCAGTACTTC.

The sample holds many counts of this clonotype. The chain joins TRBV4-2 to TRBJ2-1; TRBD2 matches at 7 bases. CDR1 is LGHNA and CDR2 is YNFKEQ in the germline V gene. V was pared by 0 bases and J by 6 bases, with 11 bases of the junction left unmatched. There are 17 residues in the CDR3. In DNA form, the CDR3 reads TGTGCCAGCAGCCAAGAGGAGGGTCTAGCGGACTTCAATGAGCAGTTCTTC. It is translated as CASSQEEGLADFNEQFF.

This clonotype came up once. The V call is TRBV20-1, the J call TRBJ2-7, with 11 bases that match TRBD2. This CDR3 region has 15 residues. J lost 5 bases, V lost 2 bases, and 8 bases had no gene match. Germline lookup yields CDR1 DFQATT and CDR2 SNEGSKA (reference sequence). The CDR3 is CSARHLAGGPHEQYF. The DNA of the CDR3 is TGCAGTGCTAGACACTTAGCGGGAGGGCCTCACGAGCAGTACTTC.

Comments on this clonotype: A much larger clonotype is one base distant, so this may be a read error. V and J are TRBV28 and TRBJ2-3, with D perhaps matching TRBD1 (6 bases). Trimming took 3 bases from V and 9 from J, leaving 13 bases between them. CDR1 MDHEN and CDR2 SYDVKM come from the germline V gene. This CDR3 comprises 13 residues. CDR3 protein: CASSFSGVETQYF. The DNA for the CDR3 is TGTGCCAGCAGTTTCTCAGGGGTAGAAACGCAGTATTTT.

This clonotype was seen many times. The chain joins TRBV5-1 to TRBJ2-2; TRBD2 matches at 7 bases. CDR1 and CDR2 from the germline V gene are SGHRS and YFSETQ. Trimming at V came to 5 bases and at J to 1 base, leaving 8 bases not matched to a gene. The CDR3 is 16 amino acids. CDR3 DNA: TGCGCCAGCAGTAACAGTGCGGGAGTGAACACCGGGGAGCTGTTTTTT. Its protein product is CASSNSAGVNTGELFF.

This chain uses TRBV5-1 with TRBJ1-6; possible D gene TRBD1, 6 bases. In germline, CDR1 is SGHRS, CDR2 YFSETQ. The CDR3 length is 13 residues. Trimming removed 6 bases from V and 8 bases from J, with 12 bases in between. CDR3 DNA: TGCGCCAGCACGGACAGAAGGGATTCACCCCTCCACTTT. It encodes CASTDRRDSPLHF. The variable domain in full, completed from reference TRBV5-1 and TRBJ1-6, reads KAGVTQTPRYLIKTRGQQVTLSCSPISGHRSVSWYQQTPGQGLQFLFEYFSETQRNKGNFPGRFSGRQFSNSRSEMNVSTLELGDSALYLCASTDRRDSPLHFGNGTRLTVT.

This clonotype was observed a handful of times. The chain has TRBV3-1 and TRBJ2-1, with TRBD2 matching over 14 bases. With V trimmed by 5 bases and J by 2 bases, 8 bases remained unmatched. This CDR3 contains 18 residues. Germline V gives CDR1 LGHDT, CDR2 YNNKEL (reference sequence). The CDR3 DNA is TGTGCCAGCAGCTTTTATGGGACTAGCGGGAGTACCTACAATGAGCAGTTCTTC. Translating gives CASSFYGTSGSTYNEQFF.

This clonotype was seen many times. The chain links TRBV15 to TRBJ1-1; D is undetermined. Germline V CDR1 and CDR2: LNHNV, YYDKDF (reference sequence). Trimming shortened V by 0 bases and J by 5 bases, and 10 bases separated the two germline ends. This CDR3 spans 14 amino acids. The CDR3 DNA reads as TGTGCCACCAGCAGAGATCGAGTTGAGACTGAAGCTTTCTTT. Translation gives CATSRDRVETEAFF.

This clonotype came up a few times. This chain joins TRBV7-6 and TRBJ1-1; weak D call: TRBD1 (5 bases). Germline V gives CDR1 SGHVS, CDR2 FNYEAQ. This CDR3 has 16 residues. Deletions cut 3 bases from V and 1 base from J, with 15 bases between. The CDR3: CASSFYPPGENTEAFF. For the CDR3, the DNA is TGTGCCAGCAGCTTCTATCCACCGGGGGAGAACACTGAAGCTTTCTTT. Full variable domain (remainder filled in from reference TRBV7-6 and TRBJ1-1): GAGVSQSPRYKVTKRGQDVALRCDPISGHVSLYWYRQALGQGPEFLTYFNYEAQQDKSGLPNDRFSAERPEGSISTLTIQRTEQRDSAMYRCASSFYPPGENTEAFFGQGTRLTVV.

This clonotype has at least ten counts. This chain links TRBV7-3 with TRBJ2-1; 9 bases are a match to TRBD2. Germline V gives CDR1 SGHTA, CDR2 FQGTGA. With V trimmed by 5 bases and J by 0 bases, 2 bases remained unmatched. This CDR3 is built from 15 residues. The CDR3 protein is CASSHSGGSYNEQFF. The CDR3, as DNA: TGTGCCAGCAGCCATAGCGGGGGCTCCTACAATGAGCAGTTCTTC.

This clonotype was seen ten or more times. The gene calls are TRBV11-3 and TRBJ1-1; D is unclear. CDR3 length equals 14 residues. The V gene lost 4 bases and the J gene lost 5 bases, with 14 bases spanning the gap. Germline CDR1 reads SGHNT; CDR2 reads YENEEA. The CDR3 here is CASSSGPQETEAFF. The CDR3 DNA follows: TGTGCCAGCAGCTCCGGGCCGCAGGAAACTGAAGCTTTCTTT.

This clonotype appeared many times. The rearrangement links TRBV12-3 or TRBV12-4 to TRBJ1-1; possibly TRBD1 for D (6 bases). V was pared by 6 bases and J by 4 bases, with 15 bases between. The CDR3 sequence is 14 residues long. In DNA, the CDR3 is TGTGCCAGCAGCCGTGGACAGTTCTTCACTGAAGCTTTCTTT. Translating it yields CASSRGQFFTEAFF.